This paragraph reports one T cell receptor (beta chain). Its antigen is unknown. No clone much larger than this one lies a single base away; base qualities are absent. From its cysteine to its phenylalanine, the CDR3 spans 15 amino acids. Only the CDR3 portion is preserved as DNA: 45 bases, with reading frame beginning at the first base. CDR1 and CDR2, looked up from the germline V gene, are LGHNA and YSLEER. Germline trimming amounts to 1 base on V and 5 bases on J, with 5 as the count of junction bases outside the gene matches. The immunoSEQ Assay, a bias-controlled multiplex PCR, was used to amplify TCRbeta CDR3 regions from genomic DNA. The study's own analysis went as follows. Within the assay, amplification of reference gene primers was used to estimate how many nucleated cells each sample contained. Sequence reads were collapsed and filtered to measure the absolute abundance of every unique TCRbeta CDR3 rearrangement. For each sample, productive Simpson clonality was calculated as the square root of Simpson's diversity index over productive rearrangements. TCRdb retrieved this table from immuneACCESS and kept in-frame rearrangements only. Not all clones are present; in checked studies, unresolved V genes account for under half, and no reason is known for the remainder. The D gene and trimming were derived from the DNA, and the V and J assignments and clone size from that table. The sample table shows about 370,000 clones, and about 89% are seen once. The ten largest clones take up 3% of the sample.

This specimen comes from a study of blood T cell repertoires in COVID-19 (dated by TCRdb to the early 2020s). Looking at the study overall: Collaborator samples came from the United States, Italy and Spain and covered acute and convalescent phases of COVID-19. Where available, HLA class I and class II types were taken from metadata supplied by the sample provider and were not determined by assay-based typing. The samples were drawn from two sources: the first 160 participants of the ongoing ImmuneRACE study, and over 1,000 subjects contributed by 6 global collaborators. Nearly every sample came with metadata listing a de-identified subject ID, COVID-19 status, age in years and sex. The repertoires were made available in a free public database intended to serve as a resource for research on the immune response to SARS-CoV-2. Deeply sampled blood TCRbeta repertoires from subjects exposed to, actively infected with, or recovered from COVID-19 were included in the dataset. The prospective study material was composed of cDNA or gDNA derived from T cells, B-cell-depleted T cells, or PBMCs. What the study reported, not specific to this receptor: How much clinical and demographic metadata was included differed by source and by participant, and the metadata was provided uncurated.

In Seattle, one collaborating source enrolled patients while the infection was active and tracked those patients longitudinally over the course of disease. Collaborating institutions collected whole blood in K2EDTA tubes following their own protocols. For TCRbeta analysis, collaborators shipped samples as frozen whole blood, isolated PBMCs, or DNA extracted from either of those sample types. Here the chain combines TRBV4-3 and TRBJ2-3; the central 8 bases match TRBD1. The sample taken for sequencing was peripheral blood. This receptor was obtained from a woman aged 25 to 39 with COVID-19, enrolled during active disease. The DNA sequence reads TGCGCCAGCAGCCAAGGACAGGGGAAATTAGATACGCAGTATTTT. Its protein reads: CASSQGQGKLDTQYF.